The sequence of this T cell receptor (beta chain) was determined in a study of T-cell reconstitution after alpha-beta-depleted transplantation in children. Unique molecular identifiers tagged the TCRbeta library. Via MiXCR, TCRdb re-called the PCR reads, giving one row per CDR3 protein. The sample has some 390,000 distinct CDR3 sequences; about a fifth are singletons. Germline CDR1 is SQVTM and CDR2 is ANQGSEA. This CDR3 comprises 16 residues. Losses at the gene ends were 4 bases for V and 0 bases for J; bases not matched to a gene: 3. The source material was PBMCs from the stem cell graft donor, sampled from the stem cell graft. This receptor was obtained from a human donor who donated a stem cell graft to a child with acute myeloid leukemia. The chain carries TRBV29-1 and TRBJ2-4; 13 nucleotides align to TRBD2. CDR3 in DNA: TGCAGCGTTGTCACTAGCGGGAGGGGAGCCAAAAACATTCAGTACTTC. Protein sequence: CSVVTSGRGAKNIQYF.